This TCR beta chain derives from a study of graft-versus-host responses after intestinal transplantation. Across the whole study: Isolated intestinal, liver-intestinal, or multivisceral transplants were what recipients had. Each recipient received anti-thymocyte globulin induction, then tacrolimus and steroids for approximately three years.

Note on this clone: What it recognizes is unknown.

CDR3 size: 16 residues. Germline V CDR1 and CDR2: SGHRS, YFSETQ. Unmatched junction bases numbered 12, after V lost 5 bases and J lost 2 bases. Study-level results: GvH clones appeared in recipient marrow, some first in ileum or blood. Clonal ratios of graft-versus-host to host-versus-graft in allografts were high for patients exhibiting graft-donor T cell macrochimerism.

Clones were sequenced by immunoSEQ multiplex PCR, and TCRdb holds only the in-frame ones, with some missing. Among some 44,000 clones, 85% to 95% were seen once, and the ten largest hold around 1.5%. The sequences come from PBMCs, collected more than 310 days after intestinal transplant. This TCR came from a human patient who received an intestinal transplant, so some T cells may come from the graft donor. This chain joins TRBV5-1 and TRBJ2-7; TRBD2 matches 8 bases. CDR3 protein: CASSQTQLAAAYEQYF. As DNA, the CDR3 is TGCGCCAGCAGTCAGACTCAACTAGCGGCGGCCTACGAGCAGTACTTC.